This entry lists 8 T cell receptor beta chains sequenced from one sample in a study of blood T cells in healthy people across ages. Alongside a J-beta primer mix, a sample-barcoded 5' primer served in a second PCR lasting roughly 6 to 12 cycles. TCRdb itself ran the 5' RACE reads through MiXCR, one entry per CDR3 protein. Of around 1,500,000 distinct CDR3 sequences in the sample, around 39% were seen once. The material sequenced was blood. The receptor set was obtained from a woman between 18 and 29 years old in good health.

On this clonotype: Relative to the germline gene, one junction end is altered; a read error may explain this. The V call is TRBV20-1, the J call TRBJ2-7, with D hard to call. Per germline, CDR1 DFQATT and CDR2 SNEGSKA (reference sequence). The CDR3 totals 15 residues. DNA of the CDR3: TGCGGTGCTAGAGATCGAAGGTCCGGTTTCTACGAGCAGTACTTC. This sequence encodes CGARDRRSGFYEQYF.

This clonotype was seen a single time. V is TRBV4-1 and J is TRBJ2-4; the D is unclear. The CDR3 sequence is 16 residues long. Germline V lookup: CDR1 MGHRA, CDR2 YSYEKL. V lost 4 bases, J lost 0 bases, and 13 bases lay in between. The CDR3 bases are TGCGCCAGCAGCCCAAGCAGTCACGTAGCCAAAAACATTCAGTACTTC. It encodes CASSPSSHVAKNIQYF.

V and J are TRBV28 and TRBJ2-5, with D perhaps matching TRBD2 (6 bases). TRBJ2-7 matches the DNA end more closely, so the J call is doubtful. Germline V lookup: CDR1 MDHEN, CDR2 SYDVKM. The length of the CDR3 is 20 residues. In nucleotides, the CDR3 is TGTGCCAGCAGTTTCCCAGATCCGGGACTGGGCGGAATCCTTACCGACGAGCAGTACTTC. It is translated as CASSFPDPGLGGILTDEQYF.

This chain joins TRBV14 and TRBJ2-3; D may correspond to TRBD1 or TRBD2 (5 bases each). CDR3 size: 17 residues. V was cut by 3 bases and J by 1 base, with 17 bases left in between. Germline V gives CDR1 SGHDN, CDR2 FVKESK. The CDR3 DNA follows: TGTGCCAGCAGCCAGACGGGGCTGTGGGGCGGCACAGATACGCAGTATTTT. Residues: CASSQTGLWGGTDTQYF.

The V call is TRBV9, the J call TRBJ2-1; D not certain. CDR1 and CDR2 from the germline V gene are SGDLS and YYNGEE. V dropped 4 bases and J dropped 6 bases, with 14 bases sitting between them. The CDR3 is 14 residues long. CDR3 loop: CASSLNANPNEQFF. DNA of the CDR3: TGTGCCAGCAGCCTTAACGCGAACCCCAATGAGCAGTTCTTC.

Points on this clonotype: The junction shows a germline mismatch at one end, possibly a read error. The CDR3 DNA sequence: TGTGCCTGCAGCTTAGCTATTGTGGGACCGGGGGCTGAAGCTTTCTTT. It yields the protein CACSLAIVGPGAEAFF. V usage is TRBV7-8 and J usage is TRBJ1-1; D may be TRBD1 (5 bases). The CDR3 loop spans 16 amino acids. Germline V gives CDR1 SGHVS, CDR2 FQNEAQ. Full variable domain (rest looked up from reference TRBV7-8 and TRBJ1-1): GAGVSQSPRYKVAKRGQDVALRCDPISGHVSLFWYQQALGQGPEFLTYFQNEAQLDKSGLPSDRFFAERPEGSVSTLKIQRTQQEDSAVYLCACSLAIVGPGAEAFFGQGTRLTVV.

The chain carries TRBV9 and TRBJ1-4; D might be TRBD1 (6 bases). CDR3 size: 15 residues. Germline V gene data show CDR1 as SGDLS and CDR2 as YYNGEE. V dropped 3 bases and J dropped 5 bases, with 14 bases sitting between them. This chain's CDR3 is CASSAEGGANEKLFF. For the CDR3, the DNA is TGTGCCAGCAGCGCCGAGGGGGGGGCGAATGAAAAACTGTTTTTT.

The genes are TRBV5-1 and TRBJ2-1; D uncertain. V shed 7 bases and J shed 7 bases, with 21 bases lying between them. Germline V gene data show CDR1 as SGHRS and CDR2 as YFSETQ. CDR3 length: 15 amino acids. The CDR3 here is CASALGSGELNEQFF. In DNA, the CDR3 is TGCGCCAGCGCCCTGGGCTCCGGCGAGTTGAATGAGCAGTTCTTC.